This TCR beta chain came from a study of T-cell reconstitution after alpha-beta-depleted transplantation in children. It was with unique molecular identifiers that the TCRbeta library was prepared. MiXCR was run by TCRdb on the PCR reads, yielding one entry per CDR3 protein. The data contain a few hundred thousand distinct CDR3 sequences, approximately 12% of them singletons. This clonotype was observed a handful of times. V gave up 0 bases and J gave up 1 base; unmatched junction bases: 6. Per the germline V gene, CDR1 is LNHNV and CDR2 is YYDKDF (reference sequence). The CDR3 sequence is 19 residues long.

The J gene is TRBJ2-1, the V gene TRBV15; 13 nucleotides align to TRBD2. This receptor was identified in a human donor who donated a stem cell graft to a child with combined immunodeficiency. The sequencing here drew on PBMCs from the stem cell graft donor, taken from the stem cell graft. This CDR3 is CATSRDPLLAGGSYNEQFF. The CDR3 nucleotides are TGTGCCACCAGCAGAGATCCCCTACTAGCGGGAGGGTCCTACAATGAGCAGTTCTTC.